What follows describes a single T cell receptor beta chain. Some clones are missing from TCRdb's copy, which holds only in-frame ones; the method was immunoSEQ multiplex PCR. This table holds 140,000 to 150,000 clones, around 80% found once. Germline V gene data show CDR1 as SGHVS and CDR2 as FNYEAQ. Trimming cost V 5 bases and J 5 bases, with 19 bases left between them. The length of the CDR3 is 16 residues. The data belong to a study of blood T cell repertoires in COVID-19. This clonotype was sampled from a woman in her sixties with acute or convalescent COVID-19. The rearrangement links TRBV7-6 to TRBJ2-1; maybe TRBD1 (6 bases). Source material: peripheral blood. As DNA, the CDR3 is TGTGCCAGCAGCCGAGGCCTAAAGGGGGATAACAATGAGCAGTTCTTC. Translating gives CASSRGLKGDNNEQFF.